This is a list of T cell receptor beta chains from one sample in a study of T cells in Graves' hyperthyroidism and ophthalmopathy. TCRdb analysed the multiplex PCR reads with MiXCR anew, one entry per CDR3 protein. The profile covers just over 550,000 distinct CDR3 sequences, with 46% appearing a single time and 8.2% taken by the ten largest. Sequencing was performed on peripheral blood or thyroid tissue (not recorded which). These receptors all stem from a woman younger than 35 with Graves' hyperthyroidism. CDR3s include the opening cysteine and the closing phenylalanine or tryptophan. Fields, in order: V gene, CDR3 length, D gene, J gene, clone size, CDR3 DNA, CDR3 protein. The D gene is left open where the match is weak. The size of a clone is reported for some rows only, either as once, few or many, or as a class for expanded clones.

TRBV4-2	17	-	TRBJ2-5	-	TGTGCCAGCAGCCAAGATGGGGCGGGACATGGCCAAGAGACCCAGTACTTC	CASSQDGAGHGQETQYF
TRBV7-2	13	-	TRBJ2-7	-	TGTGCCAGCAGCCTAACACGAACCTACGAGCAGTACTTC	CASSLTRTYEQYF
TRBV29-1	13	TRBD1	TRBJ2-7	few	TGCAGCGTGAGAGGGACAGGGGAGTACGAGCAGTACTTC	CSVRGTGEYEQYF
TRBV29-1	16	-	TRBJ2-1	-	TGCAGCGTTGAAGATTACAGTCAGGGGTTCGGGAATGAGCAGTTCTTC	CSVEDYSQGFGNEQFF
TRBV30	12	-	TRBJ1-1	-	TGTGCCTGGAGTCTAAGTGGGACTGAAGCTTTCTTT	CAWSLSGTEAFF
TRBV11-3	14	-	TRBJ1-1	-	TGTGCCAGCAGCCCCAGGGCCCCTAGCACTGAAGCTTTCTTT	CASSPRAPSTEAFF
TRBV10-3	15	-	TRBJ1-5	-	TGTGCCAGCTCTACCTCGTCAAGGGCCCAACAGCCCCAGCATTTT	CASSTSSRAQQPQHF
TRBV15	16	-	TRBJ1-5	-	TGTGCCACCAGCAGTTACGGACCACTTAGCAATCAGCCCCAGCATTTT	CATSSYGPLSNQPQHF
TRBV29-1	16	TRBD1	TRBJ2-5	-	TGCAGCGTTGAAGATGTTCGACAGGGTGATGGGGAGACCCAGTACTTC	CSVEDVRQGDGETQYF
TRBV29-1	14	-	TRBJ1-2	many	TGCAGCGTTGGGGGACACCTAGCTAACTATGGCTACACCTTC	CSVGGHLANYGYTF
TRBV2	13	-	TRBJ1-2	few	TGTGCCAGCAGTCCCAGTACTAACTATGGCTACACCTTC	CASSPSTNYGYTF
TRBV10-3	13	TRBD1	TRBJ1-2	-	TGTGCCGTCGGACAGGGAATGGTAAAGGGCTACACCTTC	CAVGQGMVKGYTF
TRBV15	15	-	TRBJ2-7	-	TGTGCCACCAGCCTCCTAGGGGGGGAGAGGGACGAGCAGTACTTC	CATSLLGGERDEQYF
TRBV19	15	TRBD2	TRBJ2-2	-	TGTGCCACCGAAGAGACTAGCGGGAACACCGGGGAGCTGTTTTTT	CATEETSGNTGELFF
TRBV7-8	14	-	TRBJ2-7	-	TGTGCCAGCGCAACTCTGGCCGGCGCCTACGAGCAGTACTTC	CASATLAGAYEQYF
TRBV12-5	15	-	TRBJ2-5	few	TGTGCTAGTGGTTTGGCCGGCCTAGCTCAAGAGACCCAGTACTTC	CASGLAGLAQETQYF
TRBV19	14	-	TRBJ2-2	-	TGTGCCAGTAGTATGGGGCGGCACACCGGGGAGCTGTTTTTT	CASSMGRHTGELFF
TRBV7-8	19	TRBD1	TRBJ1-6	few	TGTGCCAGCAGCTTAGCTTGGGACAGGGAGCTCTCCTATAATTCACCCCTCCACTTT	CASSLAWDRELSYNSPLHF
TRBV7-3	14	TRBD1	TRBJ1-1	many	TGTGCCAGCAGCCTGACAGGGAGGGACACTGAAGCTTTCTTT	CASSLTGRDTEAFF
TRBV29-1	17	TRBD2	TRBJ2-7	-	TGCAGCGCGGTCGGTTACCGAGGGGAGGGAGGATCCTACGAGCAGTACTTC	CSAVGYRGEGGSYEQYF
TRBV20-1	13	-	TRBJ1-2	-	TGCAGTGCTAGGATTGCAGCTAACTATGGCTACACCTTC	CSARIAANYGYTF
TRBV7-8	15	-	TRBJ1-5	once	TGTGCCAGCAGCGAACGGAGACAGACCGGGCAGCCCCAGCATTTT	CASSERRQTGQPQHF
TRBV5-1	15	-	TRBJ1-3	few	TGCGCCAGCAGCTTGGAGGGGGGATCCGGAAACACCATATATTTT	CASSLEGGSGNTIYF
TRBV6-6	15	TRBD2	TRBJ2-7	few	TGTGCCAGCAGAGGGACTAGCGGGAGGAAGTACGAGCAGTACTTC	CASRGTSGRKYEQYF
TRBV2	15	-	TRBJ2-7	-	TGTGCCAGCAGCTTAGTACCTGAGAGCTCCTACGAGCAGTACTTC	CASSLVPESSYEQYF
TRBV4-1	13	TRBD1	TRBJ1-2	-	TGCGCCAGCAGCCCGGACAGGTGGTATGGCTACACCTTC	CASSPDRWYGYTF
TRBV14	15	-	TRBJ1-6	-	TGTGCCAGCAGTTACCAGGGACGGCATAATTCACCCCTCCACTTT	CASSYQGRHNSPLHF
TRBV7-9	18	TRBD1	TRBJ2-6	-	TGTGCCAGCAGCTTACTATGGACAGGGGGCGCTGGGGCCAACGTCCTGACTTTC	CASSLLWTGGAGANVLTF
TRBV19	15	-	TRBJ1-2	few	TGTGCCAGTAGTATCGAAAGGACGGGTACCTATGGCTACACCTTC	CASSIERTGTYGYTF
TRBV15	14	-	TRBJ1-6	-	TGTGCCACCAGCAGGGGCAGGGCTAATTCACCCCTCCACTTT	CATSRGRANSPLHF
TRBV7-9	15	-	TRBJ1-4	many	TGTGCCAGCAGCTTAGGCGGCAGAACTAATGAAAAACTGTTTTTT	CASSLGGRTNEKLFF
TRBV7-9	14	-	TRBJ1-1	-	TGTGCCAGCAGCCCCCCCGTGTGGAACACTGAAGCTTTCTTT	CASSPPVWNTEAFF
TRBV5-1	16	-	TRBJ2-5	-	TGCGCCAGCAGCTTGATGGCCGAGCGGGTAGGAGAGACCCAGTACTTC	CASSLMAERVGETQYF
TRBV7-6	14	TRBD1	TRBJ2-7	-	TGTGCCAGCAGCGTTCCAGGACAGGCCTACGAGCAGTACTTC	CASSVPGQAYEQYF
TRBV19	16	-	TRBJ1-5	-	TGTGCCAGTAGTATAATTCCTGGGAAGGAGGATCAGCCCCAGCATTTT	CASSIIPGKEDQPQHF
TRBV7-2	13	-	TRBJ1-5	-	TGCGCCAGCAGCGGGGGACTCAATCAGCCCCAGCATTTT	CASSGGLNQPQHF
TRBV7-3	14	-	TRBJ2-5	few	TGTGCCAGCAGCTTAGTCGGTGTTCAAGAGACCCAGTACTTC	CASSLVGVQETQYF
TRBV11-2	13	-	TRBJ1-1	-	TGTGCCAGCTCACCCGCGGGGATCACTGAAGCTTTCTTT	CASSPAGITEAFF
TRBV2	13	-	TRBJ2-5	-	TGTGCCAGCAGTGAAGTGGGACAAGAGACCCAGTACTTC	CASSEVGQETQYF
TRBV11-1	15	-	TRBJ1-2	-	TGTGCCAGCTCACCGATTCTCATGGCTAACTATGGCTACACCTTC	CASSPILMANYGYTF
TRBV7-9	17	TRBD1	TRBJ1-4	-	TGTGCCAGCAGCACTGGACAGGGATCGAGCGCCGATGAAAAACTGTTTTTT	CASSTGQGSSADEKLFF
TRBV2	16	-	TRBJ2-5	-	TGTGCCAGCAGCGCCTATAGAGCGGCAGGGGAAGAGACCCAGTACTTC	CASSAYRAAGEETQYF
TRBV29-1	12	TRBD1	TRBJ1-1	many	TGCAGCGGTGACAGGGGGCGGACTGAAGCTTTCTTT	CSGDRGRTEAFF
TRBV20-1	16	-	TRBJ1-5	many	TGCAGTGCTAGTACGGGGGCGCGAGGTACCGATCAGCCCCAGCATTTT	CSASTGARGTDQPQHF
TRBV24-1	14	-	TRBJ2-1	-	TGTGCCACCAGTGATTTCGGGACGAGGAATGAGCAGTTCTTC	CATSDFGTRNEQFF
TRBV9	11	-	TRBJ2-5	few	TGTGCCAGCACCACAGGGGAGACCCAGTACTTC	CASTTGETQYF
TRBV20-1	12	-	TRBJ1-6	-	TGCAGTGAACACATCTATAATTCACCCCTCCACTTT	CSEHIYNSPLHF
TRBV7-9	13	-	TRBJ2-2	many	TGTGCCAGCAGCTCTGGGCTCACCGGGGAGCTGTTTTTT	CASSSGLTGELFF
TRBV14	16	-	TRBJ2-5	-	TGTGCCAGCAGCCAAGTGCCCTGGGGAGCCGGGGAGACCCAGTACTTC	CASSQVPWGAGETQYF
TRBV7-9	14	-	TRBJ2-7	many	TGTGCCAGCAGCTTTGGGGGCAGCGGGTACGAGCAGTACTTC	CASSFGGSGYEQYF
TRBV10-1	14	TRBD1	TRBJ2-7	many	TGCGCCAGCAGTGACGGGGGACAGGGGTACGAGCAGTACTTC	CASSDGGQGYEQYF
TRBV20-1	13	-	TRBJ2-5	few	TGCAGTGGGACAAGACCTTCCCAAGAGACCCAGTACTTC	CSGTRPSQETQYF